This T cell receptor (beta chain) was profiled in a study of graft-versus-host responses after intestinal transplantation. Overall study: Every transplant recipient was induced with anti-thymocyte globulin, then maintained on tacrolimus and steroids for approximately three years. Broader study findings: The study found high graft-versus-host to host-versus-graft clonal ratios in allografts of patients with graft-donor T cell macrochimerism.

A remark on this clone: The antigen remains undetermined.

Clones were read by immunoSEQ multiplex PCR, and TCRdb kept only the in-frame ones, dropping some. The sample holds over 100,000 clones; 85% to 95% are singletons and the top ten take under 0.3%. In germline, CDR1 is MDHEN, CDR2 SYDVKM. V was shortened by 9 bases and J by 0 bases, with 8 bases between the two germline ends. The CDR3 extends over 12 amino acids. Specimen: unstimulated CD4+ T cells sorted from spleen or lymph node cells, collected before transplant. The rearrangement joins TRBV28 to TRBJ1-2, with D tentatively TRBD1 (5 bases). The sequence was collected from a human donor who was the organ donor for an intestinal transplant. CDR3 in amino acids: CASGDPNYGYTF. CDR3 sequence (DNA): TGTGCCAGTGGGGACCCTAACTATGGCTACACCTTC.